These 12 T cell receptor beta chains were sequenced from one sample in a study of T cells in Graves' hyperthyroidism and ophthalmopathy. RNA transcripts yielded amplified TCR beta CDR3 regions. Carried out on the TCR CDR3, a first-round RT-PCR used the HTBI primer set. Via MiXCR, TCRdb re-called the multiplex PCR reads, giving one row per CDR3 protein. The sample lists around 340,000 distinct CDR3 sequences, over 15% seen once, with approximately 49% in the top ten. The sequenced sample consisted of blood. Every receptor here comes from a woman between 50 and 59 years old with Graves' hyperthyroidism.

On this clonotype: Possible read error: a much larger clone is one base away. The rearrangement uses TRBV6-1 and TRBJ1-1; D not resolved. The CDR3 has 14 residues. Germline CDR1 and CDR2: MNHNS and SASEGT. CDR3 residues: CAGSLANPNTEAFF. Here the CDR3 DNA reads TGTGCCGGCAGTCTCGCTAACCCGAACACTGAAGCTTTCTTT.

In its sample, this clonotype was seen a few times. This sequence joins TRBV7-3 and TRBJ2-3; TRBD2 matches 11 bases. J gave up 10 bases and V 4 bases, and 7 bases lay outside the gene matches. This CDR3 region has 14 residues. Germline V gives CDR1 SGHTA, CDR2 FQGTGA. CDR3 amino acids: CASSSPGTSGPQYF. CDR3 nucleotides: TGTGCCAGCAGCTCTCCGGGGACTAGCGGTCCGCAGTATTTT.

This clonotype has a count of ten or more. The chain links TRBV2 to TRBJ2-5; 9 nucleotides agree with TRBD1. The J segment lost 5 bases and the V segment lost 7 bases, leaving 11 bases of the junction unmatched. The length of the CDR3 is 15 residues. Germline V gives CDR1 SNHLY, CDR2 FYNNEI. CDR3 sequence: CASIRAGTGMETQYF. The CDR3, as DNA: TGTGCCAGCATCAGAGCCGGGACAGGGATGGAGACCCAGTACTTC.

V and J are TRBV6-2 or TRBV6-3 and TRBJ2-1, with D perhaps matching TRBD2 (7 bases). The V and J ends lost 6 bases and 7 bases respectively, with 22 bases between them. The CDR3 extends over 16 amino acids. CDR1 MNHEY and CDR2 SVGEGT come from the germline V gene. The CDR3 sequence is CASRSGGSPRLNEQFF. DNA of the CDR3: TGTGCCAGCAGATCGGGGGGCAGCCCCCGATTGAATGAGCAGTTCTTC.

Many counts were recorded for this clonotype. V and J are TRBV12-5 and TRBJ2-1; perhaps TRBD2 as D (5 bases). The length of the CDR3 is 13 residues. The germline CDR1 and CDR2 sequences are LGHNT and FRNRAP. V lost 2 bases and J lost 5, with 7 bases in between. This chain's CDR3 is CASGLRRDNEQFF. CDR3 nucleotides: TGTGCTAGTGGTTTGAGGCGGGACAATGAGCAGTTCTTC.

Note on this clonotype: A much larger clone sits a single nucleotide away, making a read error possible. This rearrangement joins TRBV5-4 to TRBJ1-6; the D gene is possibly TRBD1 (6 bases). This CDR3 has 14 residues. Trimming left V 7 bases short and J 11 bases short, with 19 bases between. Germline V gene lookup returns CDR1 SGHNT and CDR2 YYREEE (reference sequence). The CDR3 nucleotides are TGTGCCAGCGGCTCAAACCGGGACATGACACCCCTCCACTTT. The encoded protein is CASGSNRDMTPLHF.

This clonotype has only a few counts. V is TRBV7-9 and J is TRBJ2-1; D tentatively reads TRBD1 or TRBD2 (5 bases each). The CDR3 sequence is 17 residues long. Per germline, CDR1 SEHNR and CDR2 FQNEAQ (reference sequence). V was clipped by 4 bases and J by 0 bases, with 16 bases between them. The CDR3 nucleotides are TGTGCCAGCAGCTCCACCCTTTCAGGGAGCTCCTACAATGAGCAGTTCTTC. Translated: CASSSTLSGSSYNEQFF. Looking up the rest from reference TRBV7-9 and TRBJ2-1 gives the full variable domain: DTGVSQNPRHKITKRGQNVTFRCDPISEHNRLYWYRQTLGQGPEFLTYFQNEAQLEKSRLLSDRFSAERPKGSFSTLEIQRTEQGDSAMYLCASSSTLSGSSYNEQFFGPGTRLTVL.

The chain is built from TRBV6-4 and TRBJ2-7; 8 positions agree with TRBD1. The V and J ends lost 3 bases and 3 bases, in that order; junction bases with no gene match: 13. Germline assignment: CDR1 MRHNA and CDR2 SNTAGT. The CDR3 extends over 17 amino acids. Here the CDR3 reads CASSEGLPGQVFYEQYV. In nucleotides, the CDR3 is TGTGCCAGCAGTGAAGGGCTCCCGGGACAGGTTTTCTACGAGCAGTACGTC.

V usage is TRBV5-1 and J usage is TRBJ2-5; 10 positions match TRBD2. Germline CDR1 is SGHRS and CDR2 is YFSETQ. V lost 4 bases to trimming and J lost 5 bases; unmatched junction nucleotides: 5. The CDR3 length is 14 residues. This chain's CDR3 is CASSQGLALETQYF. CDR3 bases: TGCGCCAGCAGCCAGGGACTAGCGCTGGAGACCCAGTACTTC.

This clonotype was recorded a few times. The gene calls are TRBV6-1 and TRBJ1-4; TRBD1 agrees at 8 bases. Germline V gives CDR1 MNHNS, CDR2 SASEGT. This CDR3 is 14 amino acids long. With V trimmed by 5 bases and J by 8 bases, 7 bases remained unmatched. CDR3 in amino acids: CASSKHRGDEKLFF. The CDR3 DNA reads TGTGCCAGCAGTAAACACAGGGGGGACGAAAAACTGTTTTTT.

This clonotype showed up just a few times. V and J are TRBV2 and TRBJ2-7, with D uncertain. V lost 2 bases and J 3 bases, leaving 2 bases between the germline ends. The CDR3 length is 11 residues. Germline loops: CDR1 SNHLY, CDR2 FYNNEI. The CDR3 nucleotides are TGTGCCAGCAGTGAAATCTACGAGCAGTACGTC. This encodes CASSEIYEQYV.

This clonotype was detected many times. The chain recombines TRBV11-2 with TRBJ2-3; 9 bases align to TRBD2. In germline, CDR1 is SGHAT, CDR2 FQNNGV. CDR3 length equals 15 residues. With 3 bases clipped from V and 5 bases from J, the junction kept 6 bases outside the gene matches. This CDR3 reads CASSFVAGGQDTQYF. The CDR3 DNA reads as TGTGCCAGCAGCTTCGTTGCGGGGGGGCAAGATACGCAGTATTTT.